Detailed here is one TCR beta chain. The method was immunoSEQ multiplex PCR; TCRdb's version includes in-frame clones alone and lacks a portion of them. This table holds 720,000 or so clones, approximately 83% found once. These data originate in a study of shared T cell receptors in the human thymus. Germline V gives CDR1 SEHNR, CDR2 FQNEAQ (reference sequence). The CDR3 length is 15 residues. Trimming at V came to 5 bases and at J to 7 bases, leaving 10 bases not matched to a gene. This sample also belongs to another study, concerning human thymus T cells.

The receptor was derived from a girl under three years old with a congenital heart defect. Sequencing used thymocytes. This rearrangement joins TRBV7-9 to TRBJ1-2; 10 nucleotides line up with TRBD1. The CDR3 region is CASSPDRGKGSGYTF. The CDR3, as DNA: TGTGCCAGCAGCCCGGACAGGGGGAAGGGGAGTGGCTACACCTTC.